Listed below are T cell receptor beta chains from one sample, sequenced in a study of blood T cell repertoires in COVID-19. TCRdb keeps only in-frame clones here, not all; method: immunoSEQ multiplex PCR. The sample records over 95,000 clones, 80% to 85% being singletons. The sample comprised peripheral blood. Source of these receptors: a man in his sixties or seventies with active or convalescent COVID-19. Both conserved end residues are part of each CDR3. The D gene is left open where the match is weak. Clone sizes are given selectively: once, few, many, or a class where the clone is expanded.

V gene: TRBV7-9; J gene: TRBJ1-1; clone size: NA; D gene: TRBD1; CDR3 protein: CASSPPGQGKVMNTEAFF; CDR3 DNA: TGTGCCAGCAGCCCACCGGGACAGGGGAAGGTAATGAACACTGAAGCTTTCTTT
V gene: TRBV2; J gene: TRBJ1-2; clone size: once; D gene: TRBD1; CDR3 protein: CASSETGGGGYTF; CDR3 DNA: TGTGCCAGCAGTGAAACAGGGGGCGGTGGCTACACCTTC
V gene: TRBV2; J gene: TRBJ2-2; clone size: NA; D gene: TRBD1; CDR3 protein: CASSRDRVITGELFF; CDR3 DNA: TGTGCCAGCAGCCGGGACAGGGTAATCACCGGGGAGCTGTTTTTT
V gene: TRBV6-7; J gene: TRBJ2-7; clone size: NA; D gene: NA; CDR3 protein: CASSYSPQGDHSYEQYF; CDR3 DNA: TGTGCCAGCAGTTACAGCCCCCAGGGTGACCACTCCTACGAGCAGTACTTC
V gene: TRBV29-1; J gene: TRBJ2-7; clone size: NA; D gene: TRBD1; CDR3 protein: CSAEGGQGSYEQYF; CDR3 DNA: TGCAGCGCCGAAGGGGGACAGGGCTCCTACGAGCAGTACTTC
V gene: TRBV3-1/TRBV3-2; J gene: TRBJ2-7; clone size: NA; D gene: TRBD1; CDR3 protein: CASSCGQGRNYEQYF; CDR3 DNA: TGTGCCAGCAGCTGCGGACAGGGACGCAACTACGAGCAGTACTTC
V gene: TRBV30; J gene: TRBJ1-1; clone size: NA; D gene: NA; CDR3 protein: CAWAGDTEAFF; CDR3 DNA: TGTGCCTGGGCAGGGGACACTGAAGCTTTCTTT
V gene: TRBV5-4; J gene: TRBJ2-5; clone size: NA; D gene: TRBD2; CDR3 protein: CASTRTSGIQETQYF; CDR3 DNA: TGTGCCAGCACCCGGACTAGCGGTATCCAAGAGACCCAGTACTTC
V gene: TRBV6-5; J gene: TRBJ2-7; clone size: NA; D gene: NA; CDR3 protein: CASSYGGASSYEQYF; CDR3 DNA: TGTGCCAGCAGTTACGGAGGGGCCAGCTCCTACGAGCAGTACTTC
V gene: TRBV14; J gene: TRBJ2-5; clone size: NA; D gene: TRBD1; CDR3 protein: CASSLQGFRETQYF; CDR3 DNA: TGTGCCAGCAGCTTACAGGGGTTCCGGGAGACCCAGTACTTC
V gene: TRBV9; J gene: TRBJ1-3; clone size: NA; D gene: TRBD1; CDR3 protein: CASSVNPGQGSGNTIYF; CDR3 DNA: TGTGCCAGCAGCGTCAACCCGGGACAGGGCTCTGGAAACACCATATATTTT
V gene: TRBV28; J gene: TRBJ2-4; clone size: NA; D gene: TRBD2; CDR3 protein: CASTHRPGPGRENIQYF; CDR3 DNA: TGTGCCAGCACTCACCGACCGGGCCCAGGGAGGGAAAACATTCAGTACTTC
V gene: TRBV10-3; J gene: TRBJ2-4; clone size: NA; D gene: NA; CDR3 protein: CAISESGSIQYF; CDR3 DNA: TGTGCCATCAGTGAGTCCGGTTCCATTCAGTACTTC
V gene: TRBV28; J gene: TRBJ1-1; clone size: NA; D gene: TRBD1; CDR3 protein: CASTGNRGLGTEAFF; CDR3 DNA: TGTGCCAGCACGGGAAACAGGGGGCTGGGCACTGAAGCTTTCTTT